This T cell receptor beta chain was retrieved from a study of T cell responses to AZD1222 COVID-19 vaccine. The germline V and J ends were trimmed by 4 bases and 4 bases, with 19 bases remaining between them. This CDR3 region has 16 residues. Per the germline V gene, CDR1 is SGHVS and CDR2 is FNYEAQ. Some clones are missing from TCRdb's copy, which holds only in-frame ones; the method was immunoSEQ multiplex PCR. The table lists more than 100,000 clones, roughly 84% of them singletons, with approximately 6.2% in the top ten. This rearrangement joins TRBV7-6 to TRBJ1-1; D is perhaps TRBD1 (6 bases). The sample here was peripheral blood, taken on day 0 of AZD1222 vaccination. The source is an adult in good health. The CDR3 reads CASSSLQGGAATEAFF. The CDR3 DNA follows: TGTGCCAGCAGCTCCCTACAGGGAGGGGCCGCCACTGAAGCTTTCTTT. The complete variable domain, with remaining parts taken from reference TRBV7-6 and TRBJ1-1, reads GAGVSQSPRYKVTKRGQDVALRCDPISGHVSLYWYRQALGQGPEFLTYFNYEAQQDKSGLPNDRFSAERPEGSISTLTIQRTEQRDSAMYRCASSSLQGGAATEAFFGQGTRLTVV.